The clone carrying this T cell receptor (beta chain) has just one count. This entry comes from a study of blood T cell repertoires in COVID-19. Whole-study context: The United States, Italy and Spain provided the acute and convalescent COVID-19 samples. The cDNA or gDNA used as material had been derived from T cells, B-cell-depleted T cells, or PBMCs.

Germline V gene data show CDR1 as LGHNA and CDR2 as YNFKEQ. V lost 3 bases and J lost 2, with 13 bases in between. This CDR3 is built from 15 residues. TCRdb's table, derived via immunoSEQ multiplex PCR, lists solely in-frame clones and lacks some. The sample holds 100,000 to 120,000 clones, approximately 83% seen once. What was sequenced was peripheral blood. The source is a man aged 45-65 years with acute or convalescent COVID-19. This chain connects TRBV4-2 to TRBJ1-2; D perhaps matches TRBD1 (6 bases). The CDR3 sequence: CASSQAARGNYGYTF. Here the CDR3 DNA reads TGTGCCAGCAGCCAGGCAGCGAGGGGGAACTATGGCTACACCTTC.